Listed below are T cell receptor beta chains from one sample, sequenced in a study of graft-versus-host responses after intestinal transplantation. The method was immunoSEQ multiplex PCR; TCRdb's version includes in-frame clones alone and lacks a portion of them. The sample yields some 86,000 clones, around nine tenths seen once. These receptors have no identified antigens. The sample consisted of unstimulated CD8+ T cells sorted from spleen or lymph node cells, taken before intestinal transplant. These receptors all come from a human donor who received an intestinal transplant. CDR3s include the opening cysteine and the closing phenylalanine or tryptophan. A D gene is named only where the DNA matches it firmly. Only part of the rows carry a size: once, few, many, or a class if the clone is expanded.

CDR3 protein | CDR3 DNA | D gene | J gene | clone size | V gene
CASSYMGSYGTGELFF | TGTGCCAGCAGTTACATGGGGAGTTATGGGACCGGGGAGCTGTTTTTT | - | TRBJ2-2 | - | TRBV6-6
CASSYSAGGYEQYF | TGTGCCAGCAGTTACTCTGCGGGGGGATACGAGCAGTACTTC | TRBD2 | TRBJ2-7 | - | TRBV6-6
CASGTYNRALNYGYTF | TGTGCTAGTGGTACCTATAACAGGGCTCTTAACTATGGCTACACCTTC | - | TRBJ1-2 | - | TRBV12-5
CASSVAVGQPNYGYTF | TGTGCCAGCAGCGTAGCTGTGGGACAGCCCAACTATGGCTACACCTTC | TRBD1 | TRBJ1-2 | - | TRBV9
CASSSGLDRNEQFF | TGTGCCAGCAGTTCGGGACTAGACCGGAATGAGCAGTTCTTC | TRBD2 | TRBJ2-1 | - | TRBV28
CASSIEPGGANVLTF | TGTGCCAGTAGTATTGAGCCGGGCGGGGCCAACGTCCTGACTTTC | - | TRBJ2-6 | once | TRBV19
CASSVSGELFF | TGTGCCAGCAGCGTCTCCGGGGAGCTGTTTTTT | - | TRBJ2-2 | - | TRBV9
CASRNMGGDYEQYF | TGTGCCAGCAGAAATATGGGGGGGGACTACGAGCAGTACTTC | TRBD2 | TRBJ2-7 | - | TRBV6-1
CASSQEGGGGTEAFF | TGCGCCAGCAGCCAGGAAGGGGGGGGTGGAACTGAAGCTTTCTTT | - | TRBJ1-1 | - | TRBV4-1
CASSFGRDVGEAFF | TGCGCCAGCAGCTTTGGCAGGGACGTCGGTGAAGCTTTCTTT | - | TRBJ1-1 | - | TRBV5-1
CASTLPTSGSTDTQYF | TGTGCCAGCACCCTTCCGACTAGCGGGAGCACAGATACGCAGTATTTT | TRBD2 | TRBJ2-3 | few | TRBV13
CASSEQGGTEAFF | TGTGCCAGCAGTGAACAAGGCGGCACTGAAGCTTTCTTT | - | TRBJ1-1 | few | TRBV6-1
CASSLQRGNTEAFF | TGTGCCAGCAGCCTCCAGAGGGGGAACACTGAAGCTTTCTTT | - | TRBJ1-1 | - | TRBV27
CASSQVLAGGPGYEQYF | TGCGCCAGCAGCCAAGTTCTAGCGGGGGGCCCTGGCTACGAGCAGTACTTC | TRBD2 | TRBJ2-7 | - | TRBV4-1
CASSRQAGNQPQHF | TGTGCCAGCAGCCGACAGGCGGGCAATCAGCCCCAGCATTTT | - | TRBJ1-5 | - | TRBV5-6
CASSPSGRDTGELFF | TGTGCCAGCAGTCCTAGCGGGAGGGACACCGGGGAGCTGTTTTTT | TRBD2 | TRBJ2-2 | - | TRBV6-4
CASSQALGGLDNSPLHF | TGCGCCAGCAGCCAAGCACTAGGGGGGTTGGATAATTCACCCCTCCACTTT | - | TRBJ1-6 | - | TRBV4-1
CAWRPLNYNEQFF | TGTGCCTGGAGACCCCTCAACTACAATGAGCAGTTCTTC | - | TRBJ2-1 | once | TRBV30
CASSSTEIYNSPLHF | TGTGCCAGCAGCTCTACAGAGATCTATAATTCACCCCTCCACTTT | - | TRBJ1-6 | - | TRBV7-9
CASSPRQGFSYEQYF | TGTGCCAGCTCACCCCGACAGGGTTTCTCCTACGAGCAGTACTTC | TRBD1 | TRBJ2-7 | - | TRBV18
CASSAFQGEGYEQYF | TGTGCCAGCAGCGCCTTCCAGGGGGAAGGCTACGAGCAGTACTTC | TRBD1 | TRBJ2-7 | - | TRBV9
CASSPGPEETQYF | TGTGCCAGCAGCCCCGGACCAGAAGAGACCCAGTACTTC | - | TRBJ2-5 | once | TRBV7-6
CSVEDIGGFELFF | TGCAGCGTTGAAGACATAGGGGGTTTCGAACTGTTTTTT | - | TRBJ1-4 | - | TRBV29-1
CASSDDPGLGYNEQFF | TGTGCCAGCAGTGACGACCCGGGCTTGGGGTACAATGAGCAGTTCTTC | - | TRBJ2-1 | - | TRBV27
CASSLAGVSPGFADTQYF | TGTGCCAGCAGCTTGGCCGGTGTTTCCCCCGGCTTTGCAGATACGCAGTATTTT | - | TRBJ2-3 | - | TRBV5-4
CASSVRDNEQFF | TGTGCCAGCAGTGTGCGGGACAATGAGCAGTTCTTC | - | TRBJ2-1 | - | TRBV2
CASGLGPLGQADRYGYTF | TGTGCTAGTGGTTTGGGCCCCCTCGGGCAGGCCGACCGCTATGGCTACACCTTC | - | TRBJ1-2 | - | TRBV12-5
CASSQGGLRPNEKLFF | TGCGCCAGCAGCCAAGGAGGCCTGCGGCCTAATGAAAAACTGTTTTTT | - | TRBJ1-4 | - | TRBV4-1
CASSLGQGGETQYF | TGTGCCAGCAGTTTAGGCCAAGGCGGGGAGACCCAGTACTTC | - | TRBJ2-5 | - | TRBV28
CASSLIGTGVAETQYF | TGTGCCAGCAGTTTGATTGGGACAGGGGTTGCGGAGACCCAGTACTTC | TRBD1 | TRBJ2-5 | - | TRBV6-6
CASSYSSGGNGYTF | TGTGCCAGCAGTTACTCCTCGGGGGGCAATGGCTACACCTTC | - | TRBJ1-2 | - | TRBV6-5
CASGSPPSYEQYF | TGTGCTAGTGGTTCACCCCCCAGCTACGAGCAGTACTTC | - | TRBJ2-7 | - | TRBV12-5
CASSQDQTTYEQYF | TGCGCCAGCAGCCAAGACCAGACAACCTACGAGCAGTACTTC | - | TRBJ2-7 | few | TRBV4-1
CASSAPGVAGIYEQYF | TGCGCCAGCAGTGCCCCCGGGGTAGCGGGAATCTACGAGCAGTACTTC | TRBD2 | TRBJ2-7 | - | TRBV10-2
CASSSGTDYEQYF | TGTGCCAGTAGTTCCGGGACCGACTACGAGCAGTACTTC | - | TRBJ2-7 | - | TRBV19
CASSYLAGGPDTQYF | TGTGCCAGCAGCTACTTAGCGGGAGGGCCGGATACGCAGTATTTT | TRBD2 | TRBJ2-3 | - | TRBV5-6
CASSPGGQGADTQYF | TGTGCCAGCAGCCCCGGGGGCCAGGGGGCAGATACGCAGTATTTT | - | TRBJ2-3 | - | TRBV7-6
CASQDYGSTDTQYF | TGTGCCAGCCAAGACTACGGGAGTACAGATACGCAGTATTTT | - | TRBJ2-3 | - | TRBV10-3
CASSHPGTSVAGELFF | TGTGCCAGCAGCCATCCCGGCACCTCCGTTGCCGGGGAGCTGTTTTTT | - | TRBJ2-2 | - | TRBV4-2
CAISEEGTAPRETQYF | TGTGCCATCAGTGAGGAGGGGACTGCGCCTAGAGAGACCCAGTACTTC | - | TRBJ2-5 | - | TRBV10-3
CATQGSSYEQYF | TGTGCCACACAGGGTAGCTCCTACGAGCAGTACTTC | - | TRBJ2-7 | once | TRBV28
CASGLVLSGSSSSYNEQFF | TGTGCTAGTGGTTTGGTACTCAGCGGGAGCTCGAGCTCCTACAATGAGCAGTTCTTC | TRBD2 | TRBJ2-1 | - | TRBV12-5